This T cell receptor (beta chain) was sequenced for a study of cytomegalovirus exposure and HLA in healthy donors. General study points: Sequencing probably produced one cluster of sequence variants that were highly shared. Most of the TCR beta V segments (in an earlier analysis) were productive either about 87% or about 30% of the time.

V was trimmed by 5 bases and J by 3 bases, leaving 14 bases between them. Germline V gives CDR1 LNHDA, CDR2 SQIVND (reference sequence). The length of the CDR3 is 14 residues. Primers included in the PCR were 60 Vbeta and 13 Jbeta primers. Some clones are missing from TCRdb's copy, which holds only in-frame ones; the method was immunoSEQ multiplex PCR. Of about 130,000 clones in the sample, around three quarters are singletons; the top ten hold 2.6%. Concerning this clone: Its antigen is undetermined.

The receptor was derived from a woman in her fifties or sixties in good health and CMV-seropositive. The sequenced sample was PBMCs. J is TRBJ2-7 and V is TRBV19, with D possibly being TRBD2 (6 bases). The CDR3 coding sequence is TGTGCCAGTAGTTCCGGGACTCTTCTCTACGAGCAGTACTTC. Translation: CASSSGTLLYEQYF.